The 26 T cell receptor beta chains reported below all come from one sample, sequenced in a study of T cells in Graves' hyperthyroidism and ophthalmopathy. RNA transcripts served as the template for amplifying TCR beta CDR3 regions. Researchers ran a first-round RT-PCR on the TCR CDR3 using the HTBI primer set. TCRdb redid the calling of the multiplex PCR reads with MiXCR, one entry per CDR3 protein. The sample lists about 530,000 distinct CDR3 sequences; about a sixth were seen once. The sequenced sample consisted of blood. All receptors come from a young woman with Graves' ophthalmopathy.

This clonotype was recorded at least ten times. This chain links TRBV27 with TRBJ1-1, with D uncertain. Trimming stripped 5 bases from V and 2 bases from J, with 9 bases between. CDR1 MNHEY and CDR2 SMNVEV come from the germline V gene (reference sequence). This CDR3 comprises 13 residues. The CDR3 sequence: CASSVGLNTEAFF. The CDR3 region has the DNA TGTGCCAGCAGTGTGGGCCTTAACACTGAAGCTTTCTTT.

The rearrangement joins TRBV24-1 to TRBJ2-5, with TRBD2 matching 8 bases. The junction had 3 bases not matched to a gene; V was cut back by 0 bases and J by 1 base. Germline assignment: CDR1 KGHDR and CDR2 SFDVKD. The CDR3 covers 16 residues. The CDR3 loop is CATSDLQAGVQETQYF. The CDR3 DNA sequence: TGTGCCACCAGTGATTTGCAAGCGGGGGTCCAAGAGACCCAGTACTTC.

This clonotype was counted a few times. CDR3 DNA: TGTGCCACCAGCAGCAGGGACCGTTTGGAGACCCAGTACTTC. Amino acids: CATSSRDRLETQYF. The rearrangement links TRBV15 to TRBJ2-5, with D perhaps being TRBD1 or TRBD2 (5 bases each). The CDR3 length is 14 residues. Looked up from germline, CDR1 is LNHNV and CDR2 is YYDKDF (reference sequence). The V gene lost 3 bases and the J gene lost 5 bases, with 13 bases spanning the gap.

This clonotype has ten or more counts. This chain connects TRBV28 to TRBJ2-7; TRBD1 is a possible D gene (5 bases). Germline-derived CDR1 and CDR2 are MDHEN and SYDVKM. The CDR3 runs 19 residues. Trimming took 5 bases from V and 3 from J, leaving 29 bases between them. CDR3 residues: CASSPLDSPPSQPDYEQYF. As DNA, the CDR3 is TGTGCCAGCAGTCCCCTCGACAGTCCCCCCTCCCAGCCCGACTACGAGCAGTACTTC.

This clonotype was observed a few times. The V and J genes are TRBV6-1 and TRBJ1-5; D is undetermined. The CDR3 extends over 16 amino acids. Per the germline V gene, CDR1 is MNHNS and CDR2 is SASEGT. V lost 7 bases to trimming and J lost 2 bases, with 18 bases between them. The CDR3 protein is CASISIRAFGNQPQHF. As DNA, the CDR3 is TGTGCCAGCATTTCAATTCGGGCGTTTGGCAATCAGCCCCAGCATTTT.

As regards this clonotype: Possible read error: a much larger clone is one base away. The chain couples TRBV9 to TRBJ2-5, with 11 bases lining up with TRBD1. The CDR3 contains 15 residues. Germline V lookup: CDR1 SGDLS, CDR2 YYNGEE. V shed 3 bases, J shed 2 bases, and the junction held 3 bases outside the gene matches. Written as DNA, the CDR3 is TGTGCCAGCAGCGGGGACAGGGGGTTGCAAGAGACCCAGTACTTC. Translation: CASSGDRGLQETQYF.

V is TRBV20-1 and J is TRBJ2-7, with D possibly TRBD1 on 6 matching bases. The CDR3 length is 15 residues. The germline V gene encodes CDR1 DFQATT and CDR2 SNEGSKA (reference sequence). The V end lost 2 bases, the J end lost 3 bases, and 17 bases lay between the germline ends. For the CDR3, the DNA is TGCAGTGCTAGACGCCCGGAGGACAGCTACTACGAGCAGTACTTC. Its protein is CSARRPEDSYYEQYF.

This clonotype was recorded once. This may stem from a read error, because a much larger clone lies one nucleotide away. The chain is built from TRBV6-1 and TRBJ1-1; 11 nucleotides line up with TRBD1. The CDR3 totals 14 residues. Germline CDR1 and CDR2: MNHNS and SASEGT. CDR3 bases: TGTGCCAGCAGTGTCCGGGACAGGGGGACTGAAGCTTCCTTT. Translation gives CASSVRDRGTEASF.

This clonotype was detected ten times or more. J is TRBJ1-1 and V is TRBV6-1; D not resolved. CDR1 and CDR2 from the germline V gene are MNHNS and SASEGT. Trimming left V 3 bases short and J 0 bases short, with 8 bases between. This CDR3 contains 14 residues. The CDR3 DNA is TGTGCCAGCAGTGAGCTGGGTATGAACACTGAAGCTTTCTTT. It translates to CASSELGMNTEAFF.

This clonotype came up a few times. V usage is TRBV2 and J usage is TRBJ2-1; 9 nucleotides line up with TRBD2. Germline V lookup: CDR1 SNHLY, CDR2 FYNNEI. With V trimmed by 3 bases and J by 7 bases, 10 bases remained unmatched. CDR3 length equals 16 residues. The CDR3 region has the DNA TGTGCCAGCAGTGAGAGTAATAGCGGGAGTTGGAATGAGCAGTTCTTC. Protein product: CASSESNSGSWNEQFF. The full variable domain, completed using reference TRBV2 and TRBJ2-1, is EPEVTQTPSHQVTQMGQEVILRCVPISNHLYFYWYRQILGQKVEFLVSFYNNEISEKSEIFDDQFSVERPDGSNFTLKIRSTKLEDSAMYFCASSESNSGSWNEQFFGPGTRLTVL.

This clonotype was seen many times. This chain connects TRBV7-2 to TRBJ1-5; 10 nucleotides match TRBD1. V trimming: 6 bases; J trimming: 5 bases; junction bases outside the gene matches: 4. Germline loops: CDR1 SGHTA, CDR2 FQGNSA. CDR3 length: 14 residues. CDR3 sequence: CASSFDRGHQPQHF. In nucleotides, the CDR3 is TGTGCCAGCAGTTTTGACAGGGGGCATCAGCCCCAGCATTTT.

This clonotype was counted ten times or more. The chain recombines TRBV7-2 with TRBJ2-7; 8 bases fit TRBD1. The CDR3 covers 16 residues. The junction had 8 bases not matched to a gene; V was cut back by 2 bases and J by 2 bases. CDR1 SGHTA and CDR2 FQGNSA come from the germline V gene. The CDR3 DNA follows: TGTGCCAGCAGCTTAACCGGGACAGGAACCGCCTACGAGCAGTACTTC. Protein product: CASSLTGTGTAYEQYF. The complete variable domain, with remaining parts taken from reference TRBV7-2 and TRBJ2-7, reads GAGVSQSPSNKVTEKGKDVELRCDPISGHTALYWYRQSLGQGLEFLIYFQGNSAPDKSGLPSDRFSAERTGGSVSTLTIQRTQQEDSAVYLCASSLTGTGTAYEQYFGPGTRLTVT.

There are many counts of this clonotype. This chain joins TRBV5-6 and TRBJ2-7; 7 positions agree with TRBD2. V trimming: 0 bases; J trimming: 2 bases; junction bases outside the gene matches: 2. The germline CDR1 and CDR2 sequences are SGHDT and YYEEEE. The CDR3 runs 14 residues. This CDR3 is CASSLGGSTYEQYF. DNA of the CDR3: TGTGCCAGCAGCTTGGGCGGGAGCACCTACGAGCAGTACTTC.

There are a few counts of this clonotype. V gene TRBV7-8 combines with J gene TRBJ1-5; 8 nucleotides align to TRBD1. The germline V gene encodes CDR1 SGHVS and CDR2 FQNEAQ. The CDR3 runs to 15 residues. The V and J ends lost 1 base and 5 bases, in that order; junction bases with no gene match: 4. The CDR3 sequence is CASSLGGQVYQPQHF. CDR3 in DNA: TGTGCCAGCAGCTTAGGGGGACAGGTGTATCAGCCCCAGCATTTT. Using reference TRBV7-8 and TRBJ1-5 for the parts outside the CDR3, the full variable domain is GAGVSQSPRYKVAKRGQDVALRCDPISGHVSLFWYQQALGQGPEFLTYFQNEAQLDKSGLPSDRFFAERPEGSVSTLKIQRTQQEDSAVYLCASSLGGQVYQPQHFGDGTRLSIL.

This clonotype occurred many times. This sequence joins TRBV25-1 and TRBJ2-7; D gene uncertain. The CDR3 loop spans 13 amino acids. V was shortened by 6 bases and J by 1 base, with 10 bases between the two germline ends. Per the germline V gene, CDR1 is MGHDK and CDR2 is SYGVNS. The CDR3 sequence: CASRGSPSYEQYF. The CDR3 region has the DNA TGTGCCAGCAGAGGCAGCCCTTCCTACGAGCAGTACTTC.

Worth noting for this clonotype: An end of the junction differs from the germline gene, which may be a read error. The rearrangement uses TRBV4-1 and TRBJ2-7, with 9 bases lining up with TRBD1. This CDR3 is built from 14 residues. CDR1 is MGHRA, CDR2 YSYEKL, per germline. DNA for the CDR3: TGCGCCAGCAGCCTGGACAGGGGCTCCCACGAGCAGTACTTC. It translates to CASSLDRGSHEQYF.

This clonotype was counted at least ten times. The CDR3 loop is CASSSTFLDEGSYNEQFF. CDR3 DNA: TGCGCCAGCAGCTCAACGTTCCTAGATGAGGGCTCCTACAATGAGCAGTTCTTC. This chain uses TRBV5-1 with TRBJ2-1, with a possible D match to TRBD2 (5 bases). This CDR3 has 18 amino acids. The germline V gene has CDR1 SGHRS and CDR2 YFSETQ. The germline V and J ends were trimmed by 3 bases and 0 bases, with 19 bases remaining between them. The whole variable domain, remainder taken from reference TRBV5-1 and TRBJ2-1, is KAGVTQTPRYLIKTRGQQVTLSCSPISGHRSVSWYQQTPGQGLQFLFEYFSETQRNKGNFPGRFSGRQFSNSRSEMNVSTLELGDSALYLCASSSTFLDEGSYNEQFFGPGTRLTVL.

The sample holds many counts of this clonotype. CDR3 loop: CASTAPPGRGRLDTEAFF. The CDR3 DNA sequence: TGTGCCAGCACCGCCCCCCCCGGACGGGGTCGATTAGACACTGAAGCTTTCTTT. The chain joins TRBV7-9 to TRBJ1-1, with D unclear. Deletions cut 7 bases from V and 3 bases from J, with 27 bases between. The CDR3 loop spans 18 amino acids. The germline gives CDR1 SEHNR, CDR2 FQNEAQ (reference sequence).

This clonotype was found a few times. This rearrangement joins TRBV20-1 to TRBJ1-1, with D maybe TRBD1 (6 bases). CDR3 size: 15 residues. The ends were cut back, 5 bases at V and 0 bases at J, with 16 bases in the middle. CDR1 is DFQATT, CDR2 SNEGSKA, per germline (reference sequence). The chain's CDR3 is CSAGGGGLMNTEAFF. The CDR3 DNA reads TGCAGTGCTGGGGGGGGGGGCTTAATGAACACTGAAGCTTTCTTT.

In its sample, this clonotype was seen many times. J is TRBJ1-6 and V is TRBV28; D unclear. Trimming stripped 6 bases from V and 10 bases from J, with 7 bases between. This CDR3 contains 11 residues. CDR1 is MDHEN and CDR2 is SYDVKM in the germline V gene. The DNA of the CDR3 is TGTGCCAGCAGCACAAACTCACCCCTCCACTTT. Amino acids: CASSTNSPLHF.

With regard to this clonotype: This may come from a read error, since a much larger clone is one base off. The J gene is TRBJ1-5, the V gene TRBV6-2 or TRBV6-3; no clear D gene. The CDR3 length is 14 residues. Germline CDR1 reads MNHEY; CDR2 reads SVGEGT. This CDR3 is CASNYSNWNQPQHF. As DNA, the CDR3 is TGTGCCAGCAATTACTCGAACTGGAATCAGCCCCAGCATTTT.

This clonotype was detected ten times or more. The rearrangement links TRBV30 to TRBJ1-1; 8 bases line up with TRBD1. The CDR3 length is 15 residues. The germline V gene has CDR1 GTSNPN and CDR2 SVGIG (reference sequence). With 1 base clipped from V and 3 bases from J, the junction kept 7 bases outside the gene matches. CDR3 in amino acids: CAWSAITGGDTEAFF. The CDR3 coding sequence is TGTGCCTGGAGTGCGATAACAGGGGGGGACACTGAAGCTTTCTTT.

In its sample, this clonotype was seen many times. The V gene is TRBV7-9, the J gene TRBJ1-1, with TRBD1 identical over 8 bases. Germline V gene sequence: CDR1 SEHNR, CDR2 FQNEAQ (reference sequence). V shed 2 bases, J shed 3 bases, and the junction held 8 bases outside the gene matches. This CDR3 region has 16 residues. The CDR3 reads CASSLPGRGPDTEAFF. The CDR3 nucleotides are TGTGCCAGCAGCTTACCGGGCAGGGGGCCGGACACTGAAGCTTTCTTT.

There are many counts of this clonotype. CDR3 loop: CARRTSGHTDTQYF. DNA of the CDR3: TGTGCCAGAAGGACTAGCGGGCACACAGATACGCAGTATTTT. The V and J genes are TRBV2 and TRBJ2-3; 11 bases agree with TRBD2. V was pared by 9 bases and J by 2 bases, with 4 bases of the junction left unmatched. The V gene's germline CDR1 is SNHLY and CDR2 FYNNEI. The CDR3 runs to 14 residues.

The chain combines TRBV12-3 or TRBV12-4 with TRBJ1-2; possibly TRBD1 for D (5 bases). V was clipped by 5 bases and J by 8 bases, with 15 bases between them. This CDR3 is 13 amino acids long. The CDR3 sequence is CASSDPRGLGYTF. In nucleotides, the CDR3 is TGTGCCAGCAGTGACCCCCGGGGGTTAGGCTACACCTTC.

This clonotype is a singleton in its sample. The DNA of the CDR3 is TGTGCCAGCAGCTTAGGGTGGGGGCTTGAGCAGTACTTC. Its protein is CASSLGWGLEQYF. V and J are TRBV13 and TRBJ2-7; a weak D match, TRBD1 (6 bases). The CDR3 is 13 amino acids. Trimming cost V 0 bases and J 7 bases, with 10 bases left between them. The germline gives CDR1 PRHDT, CDR2 FYEKMQ (reference sequence). Supplemented by reference TRBV13 and TRBJ2-7, the full variable domain reads AAGVIQSPRHLIKEKRETATLKCYPIPRHDTVYWYQQGPGQDPQFLISFYEKMQSDKGSIPDRFSAQQFSDYHSELNMSSLELGDSALYFCASSLGWGLEQYFGPGTRLTVT.